The clone carrying this TCR beta chain was picked up a small number of times. Its antigen remains unknown. The source of the sample is a study of regulatory T cells in long-lasting Graves disease. The CDR3 has 16 residues. J gave up 4 bases and V 0 bases, and 5 bases lay outside the gene matches. In germline, CDR1 is WNHNN, CDR2 SYGVQD (reference sequence). Study findings and constraints: Peripheral blood was the sole material, not thyroid tissue. Lower TCR diversity characterized persistent Graves' patients relative to newly diagnosed patients. Accuracy may have suffered from the small sample size.

The sample's time point: newly diagnosed GD, antithyroid drugs for less than 3 months. Generation of the TCR library employed RNA extracted from PBMCs. Graves' disease diagnosis used American Thyroid Association guidelines. Construction of TCR beta libraries relied on iRepertoire HTBI primers and on Arm-PCR targeting CDR3 regions. TCRdb re-called the multiplex PCR reads through MiXCR, storing one row per CDR3 protein. Seen here are approximately 400,000 distinct CDR3 sequences, around 15% observed once, and the top ten hold about 20%. The genes are TRBV10-1 and TRBJ2-2, with 7 nucleotides matching TRBD1. This TCR derives from a female donor with Graves disease. Sample: peripheral blood mononuclear cells (PBMCs), taken at new diagnosis, from a patient treated with antithyroid drugs. Here the CDR3 DNA reads TGCGCCAGCAGTGAGTCTTACAGGGGATCCACCGGGGAGCTGTTTTTT. This gives the protein CASSESYRGSTGELFF.